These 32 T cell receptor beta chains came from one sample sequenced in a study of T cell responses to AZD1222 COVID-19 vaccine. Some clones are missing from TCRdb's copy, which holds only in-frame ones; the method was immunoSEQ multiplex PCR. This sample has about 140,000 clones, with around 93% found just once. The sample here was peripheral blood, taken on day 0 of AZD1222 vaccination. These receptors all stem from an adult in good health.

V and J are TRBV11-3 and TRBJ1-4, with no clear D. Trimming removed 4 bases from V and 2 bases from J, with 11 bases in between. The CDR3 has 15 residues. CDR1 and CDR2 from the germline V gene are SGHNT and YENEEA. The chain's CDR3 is CASSSGRFTNEKLFF. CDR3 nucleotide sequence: TGTGCCAGCAGCTCTGGACGGTTCACTAATGAAAAACTGTTTTTT.

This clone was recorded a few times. CDR3 DNA sequence: TGTGCCAGCAGTTGGACAGCGATTTCCTATGGCTACACCTTC. This gives the protein CASSWTAISYGYTF. The V gene is TRBV28, the J gene TRBJ1-2; TRBD1 might be the D (6 bases). Germline V gene data show CDR1 as MDHEN and CDR2 as SYDVKM. The CDR3 consists of 14 residues. Trimming took off 4 bases at V and 4 bases at J, with 13 bases between the two ends.

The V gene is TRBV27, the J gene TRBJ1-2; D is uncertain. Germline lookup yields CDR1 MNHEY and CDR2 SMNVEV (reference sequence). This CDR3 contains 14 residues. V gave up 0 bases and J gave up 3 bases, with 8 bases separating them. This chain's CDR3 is CASSLSVGYYGYTF. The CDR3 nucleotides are TGTGCCAGCAGTTTATCAGTGGGGTACTATGGCTACACCTTC.

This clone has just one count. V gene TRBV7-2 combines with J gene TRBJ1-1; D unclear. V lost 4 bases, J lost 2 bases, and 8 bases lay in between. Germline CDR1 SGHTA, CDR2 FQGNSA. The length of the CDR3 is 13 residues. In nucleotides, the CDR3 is TGTGCCAGCAGCTCGGGATTTAACACTGAAGCTTTCTTT. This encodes CASSSGFNTEAFF.

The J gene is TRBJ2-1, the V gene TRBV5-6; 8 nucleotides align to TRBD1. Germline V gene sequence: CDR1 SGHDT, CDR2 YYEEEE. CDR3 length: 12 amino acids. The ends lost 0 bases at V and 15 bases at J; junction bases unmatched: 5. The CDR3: CASSLGTGWRFF. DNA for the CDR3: TGTGCCAGCAGCTTGGGGACAGGGTGGCGGTTCTTC.

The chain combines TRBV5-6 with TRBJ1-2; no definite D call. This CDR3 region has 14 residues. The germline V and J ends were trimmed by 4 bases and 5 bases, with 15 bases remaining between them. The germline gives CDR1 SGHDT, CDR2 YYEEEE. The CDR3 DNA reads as TGTGCCAGCAGCGAGCTTCTACCTGGGTATGGCTACACCTTC. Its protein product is CASSELLPGYGYTF. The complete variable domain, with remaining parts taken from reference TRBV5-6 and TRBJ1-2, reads DAGVTQSPTHLIKTRGQQVTLRCSPKSGHDTVSWYQQALGQGPQFIFQYYEEEERQRGNFPDRFSGHQFPNYSSELNVNALLLGDSALYLCASSELLPGYGYTFGSGTRLTVV.

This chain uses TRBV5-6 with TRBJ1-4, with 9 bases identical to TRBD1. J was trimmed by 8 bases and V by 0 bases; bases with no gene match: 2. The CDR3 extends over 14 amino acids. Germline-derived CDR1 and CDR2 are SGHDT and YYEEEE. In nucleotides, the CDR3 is TGTGCCAGCAGCTTGGGGACAGGGGTGGAAAAACTGTTTTTT. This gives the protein CASSLGTGVEKLFF.

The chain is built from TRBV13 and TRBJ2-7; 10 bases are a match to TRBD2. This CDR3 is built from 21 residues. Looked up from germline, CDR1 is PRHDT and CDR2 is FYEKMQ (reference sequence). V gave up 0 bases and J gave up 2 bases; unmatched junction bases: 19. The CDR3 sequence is CASSLGGVGTSVLPGAYEQYF. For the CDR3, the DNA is TGTGCCAGCAGCTTAGGCGGGGTGGGGACTAGCGTTCTCCCTGGGGCCTACGAGCAGTACTTC.

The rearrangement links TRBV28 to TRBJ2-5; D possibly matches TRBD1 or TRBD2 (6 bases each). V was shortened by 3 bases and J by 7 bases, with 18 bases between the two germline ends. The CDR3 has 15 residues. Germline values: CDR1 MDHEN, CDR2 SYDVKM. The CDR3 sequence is CASSFRGEGHLTQYF. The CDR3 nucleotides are TGTGCCAGCAGTTTTAGGGGGGAAGGGCATCTGACCCAGTACTTC. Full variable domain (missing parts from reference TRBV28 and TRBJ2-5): DVKVTQSSRYLVKRTGEKVFLECVQDMDHENMFWYRQDPGLGLRLIYFSYDVKMKEKGDIPEGYSVSREKKERFSLILESASTNQTSMYLCASSFRGEGHLTQYFGPGTRLLVL.

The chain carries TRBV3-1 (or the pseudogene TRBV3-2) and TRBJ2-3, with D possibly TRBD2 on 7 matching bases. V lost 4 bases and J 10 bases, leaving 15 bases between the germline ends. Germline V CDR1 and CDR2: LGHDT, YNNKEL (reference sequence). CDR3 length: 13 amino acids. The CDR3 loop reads CASSLPRGGSQYF. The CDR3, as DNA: TGTGCCAGCAGCCTCCCGAGGGGGGGATCGCAGTATTTT.

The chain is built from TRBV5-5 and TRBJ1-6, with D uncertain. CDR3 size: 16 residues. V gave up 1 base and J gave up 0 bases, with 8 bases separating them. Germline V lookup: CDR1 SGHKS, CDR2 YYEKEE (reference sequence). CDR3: CASSLSTGSYNSPLHF. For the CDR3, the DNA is TGTGCCAGCAGCTTGTCGACGGGCTCCTATAATTCACCCCTCCACTTT.

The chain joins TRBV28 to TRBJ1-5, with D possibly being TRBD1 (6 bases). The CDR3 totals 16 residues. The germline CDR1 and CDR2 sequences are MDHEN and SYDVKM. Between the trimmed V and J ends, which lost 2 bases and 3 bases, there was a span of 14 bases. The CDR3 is CASSLGGGSSNQPQHF. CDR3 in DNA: TGTGCCAGCAGTTTAGGGGGCGGTTCCTCCAATCAGCCCCAGCATTTT.

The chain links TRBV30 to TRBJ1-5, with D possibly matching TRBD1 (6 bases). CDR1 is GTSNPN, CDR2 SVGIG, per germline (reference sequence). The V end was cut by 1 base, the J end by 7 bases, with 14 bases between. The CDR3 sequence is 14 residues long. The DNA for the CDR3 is TGTGCCTGGAGTGGGGGTCGGGGGCTACAGCCCCAGCATTTT. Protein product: CAWSGGRGLQPQHF.

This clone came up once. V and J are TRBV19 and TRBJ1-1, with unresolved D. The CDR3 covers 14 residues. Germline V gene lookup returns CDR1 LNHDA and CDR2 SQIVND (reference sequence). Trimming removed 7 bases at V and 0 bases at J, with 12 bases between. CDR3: CASTPWAMNTEAFF. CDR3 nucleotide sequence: TGTGCCAGTACCCCGTGGGCGATGAACACTGAAGCTTTCTTT.

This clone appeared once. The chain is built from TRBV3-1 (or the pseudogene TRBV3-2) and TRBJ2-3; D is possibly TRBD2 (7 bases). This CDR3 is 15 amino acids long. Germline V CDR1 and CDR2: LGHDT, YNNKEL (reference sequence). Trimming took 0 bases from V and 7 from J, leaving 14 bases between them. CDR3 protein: CASSQETGGTYTQYF. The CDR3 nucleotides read TGTGCCAGCAGCCAAGAGACGGGGGGCACCTATACGCAGTATTTT.

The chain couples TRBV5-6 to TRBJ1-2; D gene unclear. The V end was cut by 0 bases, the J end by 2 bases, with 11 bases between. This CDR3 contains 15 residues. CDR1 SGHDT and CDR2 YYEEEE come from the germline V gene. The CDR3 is CASSLGPSGNYGYTF. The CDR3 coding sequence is TGTGCCAGCAGCTTGGGGCCCTCCGGGAACTATGGCTACACCTTC.

CDR3 residues: CASSSGGANTQYF. The CDR3 DNA sequence: TGCGCCAGCAGCTCGGGGGGGGCGAATACGCAGTATTTT. The V and J genes are TRBV5-1 and TRBJ2-3, with 8 bases lining up with TRBD2. Germline assignment: CDR1 SGHRS and CDR2 YFSETQ. With V trimmed by 3 bases and J by 7 bases, 4 bases remained unmatched. This CDR3 region has 13 residues.

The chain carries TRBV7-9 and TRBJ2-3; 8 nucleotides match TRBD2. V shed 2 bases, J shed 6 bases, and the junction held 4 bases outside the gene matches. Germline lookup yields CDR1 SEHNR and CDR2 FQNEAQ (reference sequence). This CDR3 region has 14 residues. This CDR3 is CASSLSGGADTQYF. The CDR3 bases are TGTGCCAGCAGCTTATCGGGGGGGGCGGATACGCAGTATTTT.

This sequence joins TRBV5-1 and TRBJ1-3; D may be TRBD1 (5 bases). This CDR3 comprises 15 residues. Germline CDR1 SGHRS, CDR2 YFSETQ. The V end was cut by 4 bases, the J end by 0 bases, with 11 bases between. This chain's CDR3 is CASSPGPISGNTIYF. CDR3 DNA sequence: TGCGCCAGCAGCCCGGGGCCAATCTCTGGAAACACCATATATTTT.

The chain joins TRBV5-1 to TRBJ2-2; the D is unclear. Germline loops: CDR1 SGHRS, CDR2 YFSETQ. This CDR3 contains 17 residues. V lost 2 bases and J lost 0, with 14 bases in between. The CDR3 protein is CASSFLQRPPNTGELFF. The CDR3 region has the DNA TGCGCCAGCAGCTTCCTTCAAAGACCGCCGAACACCGGGGAGCTGTTTTTT.

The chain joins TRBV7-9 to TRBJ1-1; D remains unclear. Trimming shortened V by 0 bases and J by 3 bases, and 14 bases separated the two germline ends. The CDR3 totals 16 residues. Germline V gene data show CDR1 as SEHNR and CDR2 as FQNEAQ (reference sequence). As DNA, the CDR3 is TGTGCCAGCAGCTTAGCCCTTGCGGGTACGTACACTGAAGCTTTCTTT. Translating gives CASSLALAGTYTEAFF.

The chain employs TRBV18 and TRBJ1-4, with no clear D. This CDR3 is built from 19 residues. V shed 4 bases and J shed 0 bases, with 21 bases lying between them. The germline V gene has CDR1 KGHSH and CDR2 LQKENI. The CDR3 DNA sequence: TGTGCCAGCTCACAAACATCCGCAGCTTTCTTTGCAACTAATGAAAAACTGTTTTTT. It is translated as CASSQTSAAFFATNEKLFF.

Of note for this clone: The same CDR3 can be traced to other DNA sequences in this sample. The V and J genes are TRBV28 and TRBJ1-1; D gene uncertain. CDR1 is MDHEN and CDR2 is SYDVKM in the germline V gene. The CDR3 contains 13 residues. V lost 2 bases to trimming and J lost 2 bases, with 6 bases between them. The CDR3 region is CASSLTENTEAFF. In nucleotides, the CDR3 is TGTGCCAGCAGTTTAACAGAAAACACTGAAGCTTTCTTT.

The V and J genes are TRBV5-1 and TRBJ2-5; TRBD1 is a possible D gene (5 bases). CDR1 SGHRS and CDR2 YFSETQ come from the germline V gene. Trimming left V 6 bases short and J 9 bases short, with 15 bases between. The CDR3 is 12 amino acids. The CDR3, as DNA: TGCGCCAGCACAGGGATCCTCCGGGCCCAGTACTTC. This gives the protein CASTGILRAQYF.

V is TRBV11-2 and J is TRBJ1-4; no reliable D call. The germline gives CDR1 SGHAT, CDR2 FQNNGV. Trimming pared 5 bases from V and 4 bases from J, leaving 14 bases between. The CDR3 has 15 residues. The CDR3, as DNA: TGTGCCAGCAGCCCCGTGGGGAGGAATAATGAAAAACTGTTTTTT. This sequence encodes CASSPVGRNNEKLFF.

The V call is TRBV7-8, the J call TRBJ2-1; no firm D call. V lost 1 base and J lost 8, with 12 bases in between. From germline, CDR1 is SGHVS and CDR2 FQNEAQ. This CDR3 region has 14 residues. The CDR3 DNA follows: TGTGCCAGCAGCTTAGGCCGAAGCAGCCATGAGCAGTTCTTC. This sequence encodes CASSLGRSSHEQFF.

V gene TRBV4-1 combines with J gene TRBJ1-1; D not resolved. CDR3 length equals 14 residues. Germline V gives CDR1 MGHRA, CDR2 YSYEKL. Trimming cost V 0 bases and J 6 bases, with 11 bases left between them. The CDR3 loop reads CASSQDMRIPEAFF. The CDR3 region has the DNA TGCGCCAGCAGCCAAGATATGAGGATTCCTGAAGCTTTCTTT.

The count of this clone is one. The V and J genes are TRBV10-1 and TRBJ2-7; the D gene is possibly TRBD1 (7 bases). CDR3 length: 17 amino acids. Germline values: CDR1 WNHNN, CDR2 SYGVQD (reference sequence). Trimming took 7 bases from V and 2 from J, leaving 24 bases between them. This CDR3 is CASIGRRGDSRTYEQYF. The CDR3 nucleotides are TGCGCCAGCATTGGGCGAAGGGGGGACAGCCGTACCTACGAGCAGTACTTC.

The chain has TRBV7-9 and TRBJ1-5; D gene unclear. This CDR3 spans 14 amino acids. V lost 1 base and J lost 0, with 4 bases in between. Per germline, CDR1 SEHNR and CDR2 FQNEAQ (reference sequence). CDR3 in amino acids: CASSLGASNQPQHF. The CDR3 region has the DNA TGTGCCAGCAGCTTAGGGGCTAGCAATCAGCCCCAGCATTTT.

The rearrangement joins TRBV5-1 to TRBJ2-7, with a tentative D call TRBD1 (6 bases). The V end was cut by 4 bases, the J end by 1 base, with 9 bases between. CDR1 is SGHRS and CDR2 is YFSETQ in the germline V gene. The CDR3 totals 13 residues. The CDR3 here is CASSRDMSYEQYF. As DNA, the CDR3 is TGCGCCAGCAGCCGGGACATGTCCTACGAGCAGTACTTC.

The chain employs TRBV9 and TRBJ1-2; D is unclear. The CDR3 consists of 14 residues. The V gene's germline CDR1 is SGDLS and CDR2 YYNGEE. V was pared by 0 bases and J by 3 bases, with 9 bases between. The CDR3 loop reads CASSVDPLHYGYTF. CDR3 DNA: TGTGCCAGCAGCGTAGATCCCCTCCACTATGGCTACACCTTC.

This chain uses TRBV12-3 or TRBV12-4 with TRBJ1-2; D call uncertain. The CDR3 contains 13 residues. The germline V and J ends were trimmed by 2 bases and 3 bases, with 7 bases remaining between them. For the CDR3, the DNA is TGTGCCAGCAGTTTAAAGGTTTACTATGGCTACACCTTC. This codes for CASSLKVYYGYTF.